Listed below are T cell receptor beta chains from one sample, sequenced in a study of cytomegalovirus exposure and HLA in healthy donors. Clones were read by immunoSEQ multiplex PCR, and TCRdb kept only the in-frame ones, dropping some. This sample yields about 84,000 clones, of which roughly 93% are seen a single time; 2% to 2.5% belongs to the top ten. Material for sequencing was PBMCs. The source of these receptors is a man aged 25 to 40 in good health and CMV-seronegative. Each CDR3 is given with its conserved first and last residue.

v_gene	j_gene	CDR3aa
TRBV18	TRBJ1-5	CASSPSSGTEKPQHF
TRBV28	TRBJ1-6	CASSLEKRWTDNSPLHF
TRBV4-2	TRBJ1-2	CASSHGGEYGYTF
TRBV4-1	TRBJ1-5	CASSQEHMSNQPQHF
TRBV27	TRBJ2-7	CASSLSSRNEQYF
TRBV18	TRBJ1-5	CASSPPEQGRNQPQHF
TRBV6-5	TRBJ1-2	CASSYGYSFYGYTF
TRBV6-4	TRBJ2-3	CASSARGEADTQYF
TRBV6-5	TRBJ2-1	CASSYEAGGSYNEQFF
TRBV6-5	TRBJ1-2	CASSYSRTGGPGYTF
TRBV27	TRBJ1-5	CASSPGQGSNQPQHF
TRBV7-3	TRBJ2-3	CASSLLAGGGADTQYF
TRBV19	TRBJ2-2	CASSIDPGTGELFF
TRBV6-5	TRBJ2-1	CASSYRLGGNEQFF
TRBV2	TRBJ1-4	CASSGQGGEKLFF
TRBV10-3	TRBJ1-1	CAARQDSEAFF
TRBV19	TRBJ2-7	CASLDRSPDEQYF
TRBV5-1	TRBJ2-1	CASSLGAGSYNEQFF
TRBV7-8	TRBJ2-1	CASSYPQTLNEQFF
TRBV6-1	TRBJ1-2	CASSEVAGQGRFGYTF
TRBV5-1	TRBJ2-1	CASSPGTSAQLPFF
TRBV6-6	TRBJ1-6	CASSLKRSYNSPLHF
TRBV7-2	TRBJ2-5	CASSLGGGGDETQYF
TRBV5-4	TRBJ1-2	CASSLGQQNYGYTF